This T cell receptor (beta chain) was retrieved from a study of lymphopenia after photon versus proton radiotherapy (dated by TCRdb to about 2019). About the investigation overall: The study compared the immunological effects of photon versus proton radiation therapy in patients with gastrointestinal tumors who developed high-grade lymphopenia. The cohort included over 15 patients with gastrointestinal tumors who developed lymphopenia after receiving either photon or proton therapy. The goal of the study was to describe how the two radiation modalities differ in their effects on the immune system. The study at large found these results: The survival association was examined only in patients who died, and the authors described better survival with proton therapy as a possibility, not as a demonstrated result. After the lymphocyte count nadir, repertoires from photon-treated patients showed oligoclonal expansion, particularly of CD8+ Temra cells, and this expansion drove the decline in diversity. Proton-treated patients stayed relatively stable during treatment, while photon-treated patients lost naive T cells and TCR diversity and gained effector/memory populations. Among patients across the cohort who died, overall survival time showed an inverse correlation with a larger post-nadir drop in TCR diversity.

Notes on this clone: Its specific antigen is unknown. No base quality values were provided; no much bigger clone lies one nucleotide off.

Between the V and J ends, shortened by 6 bases and 5 bases respectively, the junction contains 14 bases. CDR1 and CDR2, per the germline V gene, are MNHEY and SVGAGI. The CDR3 covers 15 residues, taking in both the cysteine and the phenylalanine. Only the CDR3 portion is preserved as DNA: 45 bases, with reading frame beginning at the first base. Library preparation used the immunoSEQ multiplex PCR assay. T cell repertoires were profiled with deep sequencing of rearranged TCR beta loci together with multiparametric flow cytometry. TCRdb provides this immuneACCESS table in a form limited to in-frame rearrangements. Some clones are lacking; in checked studies, under half of them reflect an unresolved V gene, and why the rest are absent is not known. The sample data list around 30,000 clones, and 84% of these were observed just once. The ten top clones hold 14% of the sample.

This receptor was obtained from a woman in her seventies with pancreatic cancer. Sequenced here: peripheral blood, sampled from a patient treated with proton-based radiotherapy. The chain was built from TRBV6-5 and TRBJ1-6; a tentative D match to TRBD1 spans 5 bases. This receptor has the CDR3 CASSPTGTDNSPLHF. The DNA sequence is given as TGTGCCAGCAGCCCAACCGGGACGGATAATTCACCCCTCCACTTT.